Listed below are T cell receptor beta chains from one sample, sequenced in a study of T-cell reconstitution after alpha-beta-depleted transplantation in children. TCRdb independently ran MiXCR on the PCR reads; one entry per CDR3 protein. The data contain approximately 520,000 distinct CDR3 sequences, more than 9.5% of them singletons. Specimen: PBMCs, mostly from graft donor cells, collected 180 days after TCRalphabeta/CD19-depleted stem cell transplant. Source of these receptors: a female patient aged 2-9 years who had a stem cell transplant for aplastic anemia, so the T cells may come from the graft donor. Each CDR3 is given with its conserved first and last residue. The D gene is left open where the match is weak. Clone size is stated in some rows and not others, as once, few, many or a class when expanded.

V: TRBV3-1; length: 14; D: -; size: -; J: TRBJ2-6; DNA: TGTGCCAGCAGCGGGATCTCTGGGGCCAACGTCCTGACTTTC; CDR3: CASSGISGANVLTF
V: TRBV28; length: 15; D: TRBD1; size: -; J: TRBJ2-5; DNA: TGTGCCAGCAGTTATTTTGACAGGGGGCAAGAGACCCAGTACTTC; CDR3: CASSYFDRGQETQYF
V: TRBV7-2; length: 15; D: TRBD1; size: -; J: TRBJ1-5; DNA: TGTGCCAGCAGCTTAGTGGGACAGGGAACACAGCCCCAGCATTTT; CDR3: CASSLVGQGTQPQHF
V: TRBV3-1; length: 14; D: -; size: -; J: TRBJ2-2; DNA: TGTGCCAGCAGCCAAGATACTTTCGGGGGGGAGCTGTTTTTT; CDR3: CASSQDTFGGELFF
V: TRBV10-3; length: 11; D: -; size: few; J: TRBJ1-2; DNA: TGTGCCATCACCTCTGAGTATGGCTACACCTTC; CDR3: CAITSEYGYTF
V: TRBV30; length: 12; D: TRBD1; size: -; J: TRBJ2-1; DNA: TGTGCCGGTGGTGACAGGGCGAATGAGCAGTTCTTC; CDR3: CAGGDRANEQFF
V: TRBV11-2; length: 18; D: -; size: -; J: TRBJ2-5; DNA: TGTGCCAGCAGCTCCCTTATAATTAGGGGGAGGGCCCGAGAGACCCAGTACTTC; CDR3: CASSSLIIRGRARETQYF
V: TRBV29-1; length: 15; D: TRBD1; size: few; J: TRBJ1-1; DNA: TGCAGCGTGGATACGACAGGGGCGTTGAACACTGAAGCTTTCTTT; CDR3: CSVDTTGALNTEAFF
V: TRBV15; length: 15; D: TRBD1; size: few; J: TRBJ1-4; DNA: TGTGCCACCAGCAGAGAGCGGACAGGGTGGGAAAAACTGTTTTTT; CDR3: CATSRERTGWEKLFF
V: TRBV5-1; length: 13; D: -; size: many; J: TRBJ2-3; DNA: TGCGCCAGCAACCCTGGGGCGGGGGATACGCAGTATTTT; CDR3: CASNPGAGDTQYF
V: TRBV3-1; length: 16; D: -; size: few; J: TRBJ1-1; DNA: TGTGCCAGCAGCCCCAAGAACCGGGGCATACGCATTGAAGCTTTCTTT; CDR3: CASSPKNRGIRIEAFF
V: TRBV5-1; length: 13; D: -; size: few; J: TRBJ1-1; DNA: TGCGCCAGCAGCTCGATGACGGATGCTGAAGCTTTCTTT; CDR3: CASSSMTDAEAFF
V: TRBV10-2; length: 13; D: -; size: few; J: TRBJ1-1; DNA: TGCGCCAGCTCCTGGACACTAAACACTGAAGCTTTCTTT; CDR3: CASSWTLNTEAFF
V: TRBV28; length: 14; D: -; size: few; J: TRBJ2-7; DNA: TGTGCCAGCAGGACCGGGACCCCTGCCTACGAGCAGTACTTC; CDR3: CASRTGTPAYEQYF
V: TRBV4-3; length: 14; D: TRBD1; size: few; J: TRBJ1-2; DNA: TGCGCCAGCAGCCGAGCGGACAGGGCAGGTGGCTACACCTTC; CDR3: CASSRADRAGGYTF
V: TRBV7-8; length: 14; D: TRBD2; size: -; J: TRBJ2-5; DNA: TGTGCCAGCAGCTCCCGACTAGCGGGGGAGACCCAGTACTTC; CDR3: CASSSRLAGETQYF
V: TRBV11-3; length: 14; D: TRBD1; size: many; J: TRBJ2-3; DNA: TGTGCCAGCAGCCCTCGGACAGGGCCAGATACGCAGTATTTT; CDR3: CASSPRTGPDTQYF
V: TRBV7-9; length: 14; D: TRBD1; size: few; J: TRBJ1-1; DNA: TGTGCCAGCAGCTCGCGACAGGGGGGGACTGAAGCTTTCTTT; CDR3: CASSSRQGGTEAFF
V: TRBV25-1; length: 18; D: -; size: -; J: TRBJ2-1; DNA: TGTGCCAGCAGTGGAGACAGGGAATGGGGGGTGGGGTACAATGAGCAGTTCTTC; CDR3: CASSGDREWGVGYNEQFF
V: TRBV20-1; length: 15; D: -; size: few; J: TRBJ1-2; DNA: TGCAGTGCTAGAGATCAGGGTCTGGGGAACTATGGCTACACCTTC; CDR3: CSARDQGLGNYGYTF
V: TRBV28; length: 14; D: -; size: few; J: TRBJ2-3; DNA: TGTGCCAGCCTGGGGTACGGGCCCACAGATACGCAGTATTTT; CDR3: CASLGYGPTDTQYF
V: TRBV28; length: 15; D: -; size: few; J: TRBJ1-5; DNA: TGTGCCAGCAGTTTAACAGGGAAAGGCAATCAGCCCCAGCATTTT; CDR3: CASSLTGKGNQPQHF
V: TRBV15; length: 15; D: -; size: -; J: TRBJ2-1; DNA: TGTGCCACCAGCCCAGCGAGGGGAAGGATCGATGAGCAGTTCTTC; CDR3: CATSPARGRIDEQFF
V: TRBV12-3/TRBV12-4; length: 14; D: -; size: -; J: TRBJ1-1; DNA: TGTGCCAGCAGTTTTCGGGGGGCCGGGTCCCGAGCTTTCTTT; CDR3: CASSFRGAGSRAFF